A single sample gave rise to the 3 T cell receptor beta chains below, sequenced in a study of blood T cell repertoires in COVID-19. Sequencing was performed with immunoSEQ multiplex PCR; in TCRdb, only in-frame clones are kept and a portion is missing. The repertoire consists of about 180,000 clones, with 80% to 90% occurring once and the leading ten covering over 2.5%. The sample consisted of peripheral blood. These receptors were obtained from a man aged 60 to 75 with acute or convalescent COVID-19.

V is TRBV5-1 and J is TRBJ2-7; 10 nucleotides align to TRBD2. The germline V gene encodes CDR1 SGHRS and CDR2 YFSETQ. The CDR3 has 17 residues. With 3 bases clipped from V and 5 bases from J, the junction kept 14 bases outside the gene matches. The CDR3: CASSSLFEAGGSDEQYF. As DNA, the CDR3 is TGCGCCAGCAGCTCGCTCTTTGAAGCGGGAGGGTCGGACGAGCAGTACTTC.

A few counts support this clone. The chain combines TRBV27 with TRBJ2-3; no reliable D call. Germline CDR1 and CDR2: MNHEY and SMNVEV (reference sequence). This CDR3 has 13 amino acids. Trimming removed 3 bases from V and 8 bases from J, with 12 bases in between. In nucleotides, the CDR3 is TGTGCCAGCAGTTTCCCTCCGTACGGTACGCAGTATTTT. It specifies CASSFPPYGTQYF.

This chain uses TRBV5-6 with TRBJ1-3; D is unresolved. Germline V lookup: CDR1 SGHDT, CDR2 YYEEEE. The CDR3 loop spans 14 amino acids. V was shortened by 1 base and J by 2 bases, with 7 bases between the two germline ends. The CDR3 DNA follows: TGTGCCAGCAGCTTGAGCGGGACTGGAAACACCATATATTTT. It translates to CASSLSGTGNTIYF.